The rows below give T cell receptor beta chains drawn from one sample of a study of persistence of HIV-infected CD4 T cells. These receptors are not linked to any known antigen. Assay: immunoSEQ multiplex PCR; the TCRdb copy retains only in-frame clones and omits some. The sample carries 35,000 to 55,000 clones, around 89% recorded once. This material consisted of CD4+ T cells sorted from PBMCs after roughly 18-hour stimulation, taken from a patient who received antiretroviral therapy. The source is an adult man with HIV who was CMV-seropositive. Both conserved end residues are part of each CDR3. D genes are given only for firm matches. Some rows have no size entry. The others give once, few or many, or a class for an expanded clone.

J	size	D	V	CDR3	DNA
TRBJ1-3	-	TRBD1	TRBV3-1/TRBV3-2	CASSQDRGNTIYF	TGTGCCAGCAGCCAAGACAGGGGGAACACCATATATTTT
TRBJ1-4	-	-	TRBV30	CAWSVPAGEKLFF	TGTGCCTGGAGTGTACCCGCTGGAGAAAAACTGTTTTTT
TRBJ2-7	once	TRBD1	TRBV2	CASDLTGRYEQYF	TGTGCCAGTGACTTGACAGGGCGGTACGAGCAGTACTTC
TRBJ1-4	-	-	TRBV20-1	CSARGQEKLFF	TGCAGTGCTAGAGGTCAAGAAAAACTGTTTTTT
TRBJ1-5	-	TRBD1	TRBV2	CASSKGGQSYSNQPQHF	TGTGCCAGCAGTAAAGGGGGACAGAGCTATAGCAATCAGCCCCAGCATTTT
TRBJ1-2	-	-	TRBV27	CASSLSGGYGYTF	TGTGCCAGCAGTTTATCGGGGGGGTATGGCTACACCTTC
TRBJ1-5	-	-	TRBV18	CASSPGGRNQPQHF	TGTGCCAGCTCACCGGGAGGCAGAAATCAGCCCCAGCATTTT
TRBJ1-2	-	-	TRBV15	CATSRAASYGYTF	TGTGCCACCAGCCGGGCGGCCTCCTATGGCTACACCTTC
TRBJ2-4	once	-	TRBV10-2	CASSDRDGNIQYF	TGCGCCAGCAGTGACCGGGACGGTAACATTCAGTACTTC
TRBJ2-2	-	-	TRBV27	CASSFNTGELFF	TGTGCCAGCAGTTTCAACACCGGGGAGCTGTTTTTT
TRBJ1-2	-	-	TRBV30	CAWNHPIRDNYGYTF	TGTGCCTGGAATCACCCTATCCGGGACAACTATGGCTACACCTTC
TRBJ1-5	-	-	TRBV5-6	CASSPGMGRNQPQHF	TGTGCCAGCAGCCCGGGGATGGGCCGAAATCAGCCCCAGCATTTT
TRBJ1-2	-	TRBD1	TRBV14	CASSQLTGESGYTF	TGTGCCAGCAGCCAACTTACAGGGGAGAGCGGCTACACCTTC
TRBJ1-1	-	-	TRBV6-4	CASSKELESPEAFF	TGTGCCAGCAGCAAGGAATTAGAGAGCCCTGAAGCTTTCTTT
TRBJ1-5	-	-	TRBV2	CASGNSNQPQHF	TGTGCCAGCGGGAATAGCAATCAGCCCCAGCATTTT
TRBJ1-1	-	-	TRBV19	CASSMGRALRGEAFF	TGTGCCAGTAGTATGGGCAGGGCCCTTAGGGGTGAAGCTTTCTTT
TRBJ2-1	once	-	TRBV18	CASSPPAQSSYNEQFF	TGTGCCAGCTCACCACCGGCGCAGAGCTCCTACAATGAGCAGTTCTTC
TRBJ2-3	-	TRBD2	TRBV7-2	CASSPGGGLTDTQYF	TGTGCCAGCAGCCCGGGGGGGGGACTCACAGATACGCAGTATTTT
TRBJ2-1	-	-	TRBV6-5	CASAEQGGNEQFF	TGTGCCAGCGCTGAACAGGGCGGGAATGAGCAGTTCTTC
TRBJ2-7	-	-	TRBV5-6	CASSWSGLTFYEQYF	TGTGCCAGCAGCTGGAGCGGGCTTACGTTCTACGAGCAGTACTTC
TRBJ2-2	-	-	TRBV3-1/TRBV3-2	CASSQDRGPNTGELFF	TGTGCCAGCAGCCAAGATCGGGGGCCGAACACCGGGGAGCTGTTTTTT
TRBJ2-1	-	-	TRBV5-4	CASSLKQATYNEQFF	TGTGCCAGCAGCTTGAAACAGGCCACATACAATGAGCAGTTCTTC
TRBJ2-3	-	TRBD2	TRBV9	CASSVGSAGGPNTQYF	TGTGCCAGCAGCGTAGGATCAGCGGGGGGCCCTAATACGCAGTATTTT
TRBJ2-1	-	-	TRBV18	CASSPRGGDEQFF	TGTGCCAGCTCACCTCGAGGGGGGGATGAGCAGTTCTTC
TRBJ2-1	-	-	TRBV3-1/TRBV3-2	CASSPGTGTEQFF	TGTGCCAGCAGCCCAGGGACGGGGACGGAGCAGTTCTTC
TRBJ2-3	-	-	TRBV5-6	CASSLQGPTDTQYF	TGTGCCAGCAGCTTGCAGGGGCCCACAGATACGCAGTATTTT
TRBJ2-7	once	-	TRBV15	CATSRASGAPFSYEQYF	TGTGCCACCAGCAGAGCCTCGGGGGCCCCATTCTCCTACGAGCAGTACTTC
TRBJ1-5	-	TRBD1	TRBV24-1	CATRATGGIQPQHF	TGTGCCACCAGGGCTACAGGGGGCATTCAGCCCCAGCATTTT
TRBJ2-1	-	TRBD2	TRBV19	CASSLGASGGFYNEQFF	TGTGCCAGTAGCCTAGGGGCTAGCGGGGGATTCTACAATGAGCAGTTCTTC